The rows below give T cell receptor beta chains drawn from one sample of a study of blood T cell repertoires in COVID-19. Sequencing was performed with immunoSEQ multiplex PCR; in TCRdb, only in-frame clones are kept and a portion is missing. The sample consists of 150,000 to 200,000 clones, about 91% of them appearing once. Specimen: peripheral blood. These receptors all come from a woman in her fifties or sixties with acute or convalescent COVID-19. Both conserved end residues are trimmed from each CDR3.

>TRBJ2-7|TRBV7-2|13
ASSAWQGSSYEQY
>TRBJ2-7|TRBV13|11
ASSPPGAYEQY
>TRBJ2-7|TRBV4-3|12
ASSQETRTNEQY
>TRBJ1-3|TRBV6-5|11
ASRGGSGNTIY
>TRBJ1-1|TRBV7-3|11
ASSLSKNTEAF
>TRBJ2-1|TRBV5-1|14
ASSLEGTGLDNEQF
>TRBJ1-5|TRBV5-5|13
ASSLVGGGDQPQH
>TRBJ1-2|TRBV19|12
ASRSSTGTEGYT
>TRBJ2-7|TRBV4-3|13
ASSQVARGSYEQY
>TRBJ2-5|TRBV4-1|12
ASSQGLATETQY
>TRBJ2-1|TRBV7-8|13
ASSHAARLPGEQF
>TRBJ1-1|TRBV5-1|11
ASSLGLNTEAF
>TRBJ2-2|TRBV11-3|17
ASSSRTSGEASNTGELF
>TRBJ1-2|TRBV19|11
AESWESDYGYT
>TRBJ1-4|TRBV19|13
ASSGGDQGNEKLF
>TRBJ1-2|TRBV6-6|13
ASSSSRYEGYGYT